Listed here are 3 T cell receptor beta chains from one sample, sequenced in a study of T cell repertoires in cytomegalovirus infection. These receptors are not linked to any known antigen. TCRdb re-derived calls from the reads in MiXCR, one entry per CDR3 protein. This table has 600,000 to 700,000 distinct CDR3 sequences, around a third appearing once. The sample in question was cultured PBMCs, obtained from culture after CMV antigen stimulation. The receptors come from a human donor in good health (CMV status not recorded). Some clones in this sample may be carry-over from other donors' samples.

On this clonotype: Since a much larger clone is just one base distant, this may be a read error. The chain is built from TRBV7-2 and TRBJ2-5; D gene unclear. Germline CDR1 SGHTA, CDR2 FQGNSA. The CDR3 sequence is 13 residues long. The CDR3 reads CARSLSRQETQYF. CDR3 DNA sequence: TGTGCCCGCAGCTTAAGCAGACAAGAGACCCAGTACTTC. Supplemented by reference TRBV7-2 and TRBJ2-5, the full variable domain reads GAGVSQSPSNKVTEKGKDVELRCDPISGHTALYWYRQSLGQGLEFLIYFQGNSAPDKSGLPSDRFSAERTGGSVSTLTIQRTQQEDSAVYLCARSLSRQETQYFGPGTRLLVL.

This clonotype was detected only a few times. The chain is built from TRBV12-5 and TRBJ2-1; no clear D gene. Trimming stripped 1 base from V and 9 bases from J, with 10 bases between. Germline loops: CDR1 LGHNT, CDR2 FRNRAP. The CDR3 has 13 amino acids. CDR3 protein: CASGLGVGTEQFF. CDR3 DNA: TGTGCTAGTGGTTTGGGAGTGGGTACTGAGCAGTTCTTC. The full variable domain, in which reference TRBV12-5 and TRBJ2-1 provide the parts outside the CDR3, is DARVTQTPRHKVTEMGQEVTMRCQPILGHNTVFWYRQTMMQGLELLAYFRNRAPLDDSGMPKDRFSAEMPDATLATLKIQPSEPRDSAVYFCASGLGVGTEQFFGPGTRLTVL.

The chain recombines TRBV5-4 with TRBJ2-4; the D is unclear. Germline-derived CDR1 and CDR2 are SGHNT and YYREEE (reference sequence). The V and J ends lost 5 bases and 5 bases respectively, with 17 bases between them. CDR3 length: 15 residues. DNA for the CDR3: TGTGCCAGCAGAACCTACGGGCAGGTCGAAAACATTCAGTACTTC. Translation: CASRTYGQVENIQYF.